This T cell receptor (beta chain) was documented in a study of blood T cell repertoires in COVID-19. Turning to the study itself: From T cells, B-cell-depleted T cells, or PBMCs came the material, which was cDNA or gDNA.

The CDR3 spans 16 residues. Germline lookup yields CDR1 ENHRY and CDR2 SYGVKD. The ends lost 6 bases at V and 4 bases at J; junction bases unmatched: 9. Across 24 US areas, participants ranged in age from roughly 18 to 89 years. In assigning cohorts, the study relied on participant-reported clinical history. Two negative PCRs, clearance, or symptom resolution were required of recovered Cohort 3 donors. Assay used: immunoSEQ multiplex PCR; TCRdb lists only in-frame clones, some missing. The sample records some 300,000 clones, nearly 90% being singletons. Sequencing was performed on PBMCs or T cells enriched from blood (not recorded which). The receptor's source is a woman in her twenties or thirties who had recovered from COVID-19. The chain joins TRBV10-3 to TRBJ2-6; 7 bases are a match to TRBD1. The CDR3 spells CAIRRTGAAGANVLTF. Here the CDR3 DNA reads TGTGCCATCAGGCGAACAGGGGCCGCCGGGGCCAACGTCCTGACTTTC.